This passage covers 24 T cell receptor beta chains from one sample sequenced in a study of shared clonotypes between healthy human individuals. Assay: immunoSEQ multiplex PCR; the TCRdb copy retains only in-frame clones and omits some. Of over 2 million clones in the sample, less than 95% are singletons; the top ten hold more than 0.95%. Selected positively for CCR7 and CD45RO-negative, naive CD8 cells excluded terminally differentiated effector memory CD45RA+ cells. Sequenced sample: naive CD8+ T cells sorted from blood. All receptors come from a young man in good health.

The chain uses TRBV30 and TRBJ1-2; D might be TRBD1 (5 bases). Trimming shortened V by 4 bases and J by 4 bases, and 22 bases separated the two germline ends. Looked up from germline, CDR1 is GTSNPN and CDR2 is SVGIG (reference sequence). This CDR3 region has 16 residues. CDR3 coding DNA: TGTGCCTGGACCCATGGAAGCGCGGGGGAATCCTATGGCTACACCTTC. Its translation: CAWTHGSAGESYGYTF.

About this clone itself: This sample includes further DNA sequences coding for the same CDR3. The J gene is TRBJ2-7, the V gene TRBV2; a weak D match, TRBD2 (6 bases). Germline CDR1 and CDR2: SNHLY and FYNNEI. V gave up 0 bases and J gave up 0 bases, with 9 bases separating them. This CDR3 contains 15 residues. CDR3 protein: CASSEATGSSYEQYF. In nucleotides, the CDR3 is TGTGCCAGCAGTGAAGCGACCGGGAGCTCCTACGAGCAGTACTTC.

V and J are TRBV4-1 and TRBJ2-7; 7 bases match TRBD2. With V trimmed by 0 bases and J by 0 bases, 5 bases remained unmatched. The germline V gene encodes CDR1 MGHRA and CDR2 YSYEKL. The CDR3 spans 16 residues. CDR3 sequence (DNA): TGCGCCAGCAGCCAAGATACTAGCGCCTACTCCTACGAGCAGTACTTC. Its protein is CASSQDTSAYSYEQYF.

The chain joins TRBV19 to TRBJ2-2, with D perhaps TRBD2 (6 bases). The ends were cut back, 3 bases at V and 4 bases at J, with 12 bases in the middle. This CDR3 contains 15 residues. Germline CDR1 LNHDA, CDR2 SQIVND (reference sequence). CDR3 nucleotide sequence: TGTGCCAGTAGTATGGGGAGGTGGGGCACCGGGGAGCTGTTTTTT. This sequence encodes CASSMGRWGTGELFF.

V is TRBV7-9 and J is TRBJ2-3; no firm D call. The V end lost 5 bases, the J end lost 6 bases, and 12 bases lay between the germline ends. The CDR3 has 13 amino acids. The germline gives CDR1 SEHNR, CDR2 FQNEAQ (reference sequence). CDR3 in DNA: TGTGCCAGCAGCGAACTTTCCGGGGATACGCAGTATTTT. It is translated as CASSELSGDTQYF. The whole variable domain, remainder taken from reference TRBV7-9 and TRBJ2-3, is DTGVSQNPRHKITKRGQNVTFRCDPISEHNRLYWYRQTLGQGPEFLTYFQNEAQLEKSRLLSDRFSAERPKGSFSTLEIQRTEQGDSAMYLCASSELSGDTQYFGPGTRLTVL.

This rearrangement joins TRBV28 to TRBJ2-3; 8 bases align to TRBD2. Germline CDR1 is MDHEN and CDR2 is SYDVKM. V was pared by 3 bases and J by 4 bases, with 9 bases of the junction left unmatched. The CDR3 totals 16 residues. This CDR3 reads CASSFVAGGEADTQYF. CDR3 in DNA: TGTGCCAGCAGTTTCGTGGCGGGGGGCGAGGCAGATACGCAGTATTTT. Combining the CDR3 with reference TRBV28 and TRBJ2-3 gives the whole variable domain DVKVTQSSRYLVKRTGEKVFLECVQDMDHENMFWYRQDPGLGLRLIYFSYDVKMKEKGDIPEGYSVSREKKERFSLILESASTNQTSMYLCASSFVAGGEADTQYFGPGTRLTVL.

The chain recombines TRBV6-1 with TRBJ2-7, with TRBD1 matching over 7 bases. Germline assignment: CDR1 MNHNS and CDR2 SASEGT. The CDR3 is 15 residues long. The ends lost 5 bases at V and 6 bases at J; junction bases unmatched: 13. The CDR3 DNA reads TGTGCCAGCAGTCCCTGGACAGGACCAACCGGCGAGCAGTACTTC. Translating gives CASSPWTGPTGEQYF.

The V gene is TRBV7-8, the J gene TRBJ2-7; 7 bases agree with TRBD1. Germline CDR1 and CDR2: SGHVS and FQNEAQ. The CDR3 covers 12 residues. V shed 7 bases and J 6 bases; nucleotides not matched to a gene: 6. The CDR3 sequence is CASTDRVGEQYF. Written as DNA, the CDR3 is TGTGCCAGCACCGACAGGGTCGGCGAGCAGTACTTC.

CDR3 bases: TGTGCCAGCAGCTTCGGACGGGCAGGTCAGCCCCAGCATTTT. This gives the protein CASSFGRAGQPQHF. The rearrangement uses TRBV13 and TRBJ1-5; D is unresolved. Germline V CDR1 and CDR2: PRHDT, FYEKMQ (reference sequence). This CDR3 contains 14 residues. Trimming took off 3 bases at V and 6 bases at J, with 12 bases between the two ends.

The chain has TRBV27 and TRBJ2-7; D is perhaps TRBD1 (5 bases). Per germline, CDR1 MNHEY and CDR2 SMNVEV (reference sequence). This CDR3 is built from 15 residues. V was clipped by 7 bases and J by 3 bases, with 19 bases between them. CDR3 amino acids: CASTSVGAGHYEQYF. In nucleotides, the CDR3 is TGTGCCAGCACCTCCGTTGGGGCAGGCCACTACGAGCAGTACTTC.

The rearrangement uses TRBV11-2 and TRBJ2-5; 7 bases are shared with TRBD2. V shed 2 bases and J 3 bases; nucleotides not matched to a gene: 6. Germline V gene sequence: CDR1 SGHAT, CDR2 FQNNGV. There are 15 residues in the CDR3. The CDR3 sequence is CASSLTAGSEETQYF. The CDR3 DNA reads TGTGCCAGCAGCTTAACAGCGGGGAGCGAAGAGACCCAGTACTTC. Variable domain in full (rest from reference TRBV11-2 and TRBJ2-5): EAGVAQSPRYKIIEKRQSVAFWCNPISGHATLYWYQQILGQGPKLLIQFQNNGVVDDSQLPKDRFSAERLKGVDSTLKIQPAKLEDSAVYLCASSLTAGSEETQYFGPGTRLLVL.

This clone appeared once. The V call is TRBV11-2, the J call TRBJ1-2; D remains unclear. V lost 4 bases to trimming and J lost 8 bases, with 11 bases between them. Germline values: CDR1 SGHAT, CDR2 FQNNGV. The CDR3 contains 12 residues. CDR3 protein: CASSSRGGGYTF. Written as DNA, the CDR3 is TGTGCCAGCAGCTCCCGGGGTGGGGGCTACACCTTC.

V and J are TRBV5-1 and TRBJ2-3; TRBD2 matches 10 bases. CDR3 size: 12 residues. Germline CDR1 SGHRS, CDR2 YFSETQ. V lost 6 bases to trimming and J lost 5 bases; unmatched junction nucleotides: 0. The CDR3 DNA reads TGCGCCAGCAAGCGGGGGGGAGATACGCAGTATTTT. This codes for CASKRGGDTQYF. The variable domain in full, with the rest retrieved from reference TRBV5-1 and TRBJ2-3, is KAGVTQTPRYLIKTRGQQVTLSCSPISGHRSVSWYQQTPGQGLQFLFEYFSETQRNKGNFPGRFSGRQFSNSRSEMNVSTLELGDSALYLCASKRGGDTQYFGPGTRLTVL.

The CDR3 DNA is TGTGCCAGCTCACCCGGGCGGGAGAATGTAAACACCGGGGAGCTGTTTTTT. Its translation is CASSPGRENVNTGELFF. The chain employs TRBV2 and TRBJ2-2, with 7 bases identical to TRBD2. CDR3 length: 17 residues. Germline V gives CDR1 SNHLY, CDR2 FYNNEI. V trimming: 8 bases; J trimming: 2 bases; junction bases outside the gene matches: 14.

The gene calls are TRBV27 and TRBJ2-7; D is ambiguous. The CDR3 sequence is 12 residues long. Germline V gene lookup returns CDR1 MNHEY and CDR2 SMNVEV (reference sequence). V lost 5 bases, J lost 6 bases, and 11 bases lay in between. The DNA of the CDR3 is TGTGCCAGCAGTCCCCTCCTGGGCGAGCAGTACTTC. Translated, it gives CASSPLLGEQYF.

The chain links TRBV5-6 to TRBJ2-1; D is unclear. The CDR3 length is 15 residues. CDR1 SGHDT and CDR2 YYEEEE come from the germline V gene. V shed 2 bases and J shed 2 bases, with 11 bases lying between them. The CDR3, as DNA: TGTGCCAGCAGCTTTGGAGTCTTTACCTACAATGAGCAGTTCTTC. Translated, it gives CASSFGVFTYNEQFF. The full variable domain, its missing parts supplied by reference TRBV5-6 and TRBJ2-1, is DAGVTQSPTHLIKTRGQQVTLRCSPKSGHDTVSWYQQALGQGPQFIFQYYEEEERQRGNFPDRFSGHQFPNYSSELNVNALLLGDSALYLCASSFGVFTYNEQFFGPGTRLTVL.

On this clone: The sample has other DNA sequences that encode this CDR3 too. The chain employs TRBV20-1 and TRBJ2-7; D gene ambiguous. V dropped 5 bases and J dropped 1 base, with 6 bases sitting between them. CDR3 length: 11 residues. The germline CDR1 and CDR2 sequences are DFQATT and SNEGSKA (reference sequence). The CDR3 coding sequence is TGCAGTGCTCGCACGTCCTACGAGCAGTACTTC. As protein: CSARTSYEQYF.

Worth noting for this clone: The limits of the CDR3 on the DNA are not certain, so only TCRdb's listed CDR3 is given. The genes are TRBV28 and TRBJ2-5; the table's TRBD2 call for D was not verified on the DNA. CDR1 is MDHEN, CDR2 SYDVKM, per germline. The CDR3 is 16 amino acids in total, end residues counted. The CDR3 sequence: CASSLSLRGLEETQYF.

The chain has TRBV6-6 and TRBJ2-7; no firm D call. V gave up 8 bases and J gave up 5 bases, with 7 bases separating them. The CDR3 contains 10 residues. Germline V CDR1 and CDR2: MNHNY, SVGAGI (reference sequence). As DNA, the CDR3 is TGTGCCAGCGGTCCCAACGAGCAGTACTTC. It is translated as CASGPNEQYF.

The chain recombines TRBV10-3 with TRBJ2-3, with 16 bases fitting TRBD2. With V trimmed by 4 bases and J by 0 bases, 7 bases remained unmatched. The CDR3 totals 19 residues. The germline V gene encodes CDR1 ENHRY and CDR2 SYGVKD. The CDR3, as DNA: TGTGCCATCAGTGCCCCCGGGACTAGCGGGGGGGAGAGCACAGATACGCAGTATTTT. Its translation: CAISAPGTSGGESTDTQYF.

The chain has TRBV4-1 and TRBJ1-1; 8 bases are a match to TRBD1. Germline CDR1 reads MGHRA; CDR2 reads YSYEKL. The CDR3 extends over 16 amino acids. V was clipped by 1 base and J by 1 base; unmatched bases: 5. The CDR3: CASSQVGRGRNTEAFF. The CDR3 coding sequence is TGCGCCAGCAGCCAAGTAGGCAGGGGGCGGAACACTGAAGCTTTCTTT.

The chain carries TRBV7-6 and TRBJ1-1; D call uncertain. In germline, CDR1 is SGHVS, CDR2 FNYEAQ. CDR3 length: 13 amino acids. The V gene lost 4 bases and the J gene lost 7 bases, with 13 bases spanning the gap. The CDR3 is CASSWGEGSEAFF. The CDR3 DNA reads TGTGCCAGCAGCTGGGGTGAGGGCAGTGAAGCTTTCTTT.

This chain uses TRBV5-4 with TRBJ2-5, with a tentative D call TRBD2 (6 bases). The CDR3 consists of 14 residues. V was clipped by 6 bases and J by 1 base, with 13 bases between them. Germline V gene lookup returns CDR1 SGHNT and CDR2 YYREEE (reference sequence). CDR3 protein: CASNGGMGQETQYF. CDR3 nucleotides: TGTGCCAGCAACGGCGGGATGGGCCAAGAGACCCAGTACTTC. The full variable domain, in which reference TRBV5-4 and TRBJ2-5 provide the parts outside the CDR3, is ETGVTQSPTHLIKTRGQQVTLRCSSQSGHNTVSWYQQALGQGPQFIFQYYREEENGRGNFPPRFSGLQFPNYSSELNVNALELDDSALYLCASNGGMGQETQYFGPGTRLLVL.

CDR3 sequence: CASSVMGGSTDTQYF. CDR3 nucleotide sequence: TGTGCCAGCAGCGTAATGGGAGGCAGCACAGATACGCAGTATTTT. The chain is built from TRBV9 and TRBJ2-3, with a tentative D call TRBD2 (6 bases). The CDR3 loop spans 15 amino acids. Germline loops: CDR1 SGDLS, CDR2 YYNGEE. The V gene lost 1 base and the J gene lost 0 bases, with 9 bases spanning the gap.